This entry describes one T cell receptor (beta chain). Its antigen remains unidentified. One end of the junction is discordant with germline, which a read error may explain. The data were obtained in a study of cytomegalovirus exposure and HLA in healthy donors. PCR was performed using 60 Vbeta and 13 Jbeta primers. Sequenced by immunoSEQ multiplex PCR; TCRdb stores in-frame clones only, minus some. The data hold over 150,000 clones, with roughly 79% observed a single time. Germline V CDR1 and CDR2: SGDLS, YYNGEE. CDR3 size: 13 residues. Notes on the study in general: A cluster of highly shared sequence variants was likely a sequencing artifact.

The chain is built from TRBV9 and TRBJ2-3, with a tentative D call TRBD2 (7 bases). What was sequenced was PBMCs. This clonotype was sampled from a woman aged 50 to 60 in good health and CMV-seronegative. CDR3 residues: CPRRGPRTDTQYF. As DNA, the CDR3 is TGCCCTCGGCGGGGGCCCCGCACAGATACGCAGTATTTT.